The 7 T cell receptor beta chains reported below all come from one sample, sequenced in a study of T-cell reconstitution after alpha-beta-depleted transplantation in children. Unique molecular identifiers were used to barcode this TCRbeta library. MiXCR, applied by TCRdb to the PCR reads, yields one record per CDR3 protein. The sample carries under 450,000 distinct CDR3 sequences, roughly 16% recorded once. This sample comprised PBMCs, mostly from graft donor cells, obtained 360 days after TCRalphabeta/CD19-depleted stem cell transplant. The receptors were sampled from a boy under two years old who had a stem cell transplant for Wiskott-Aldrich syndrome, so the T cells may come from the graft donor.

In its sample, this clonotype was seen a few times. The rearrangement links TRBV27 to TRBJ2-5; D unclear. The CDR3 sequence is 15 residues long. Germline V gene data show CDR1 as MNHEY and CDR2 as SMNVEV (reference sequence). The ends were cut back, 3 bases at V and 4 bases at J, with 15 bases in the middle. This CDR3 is CASSFVPWDSETQYF. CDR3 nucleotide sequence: TGTGCCAGCAGTTTTGTACCGTGGGATTCAGAGACCCAGTACTTC.

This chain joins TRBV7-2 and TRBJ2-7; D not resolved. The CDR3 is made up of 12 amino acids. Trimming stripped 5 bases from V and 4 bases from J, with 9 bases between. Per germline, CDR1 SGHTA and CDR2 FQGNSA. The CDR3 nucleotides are TGTGCCAGCAGCCGCAGTCGGTACGAGCAGTACTTC. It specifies CASSRSRYEQYF.

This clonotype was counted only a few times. The CDR3 reads CAWRDIGTYEQYF. The DNA for the CDR3 is TGTGCCTGGAGGGACATTGGGACCTACGAGCAGTACTTC. This chain connects TRBV30 to TRBJ2-7; weak D call: TRBD1 (5 bases). This CDR3 is built from 13 residues. The V gene lost 3 bases and the J gene lost 2 bases, with 11 bases spanning the gap. CDR1 is GTSNPN and CDR2 is SVGIG in the germline V gene (reference sequence).

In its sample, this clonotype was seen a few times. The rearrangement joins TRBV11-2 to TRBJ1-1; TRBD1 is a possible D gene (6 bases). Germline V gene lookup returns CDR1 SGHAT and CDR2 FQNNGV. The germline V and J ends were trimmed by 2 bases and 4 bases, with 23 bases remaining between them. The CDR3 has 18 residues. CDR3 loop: CASSLKGGGKTFFTEAFF. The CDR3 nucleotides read TGTGCCAGCAGCTTAAAGGGTGGGGGCAAAACCTTTTTCACTGAAGCTTTCTTT.

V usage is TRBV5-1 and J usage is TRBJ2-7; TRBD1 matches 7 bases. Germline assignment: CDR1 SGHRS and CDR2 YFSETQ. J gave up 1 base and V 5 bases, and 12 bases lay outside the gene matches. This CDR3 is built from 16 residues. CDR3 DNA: TGCGCCAGCAGTCCTTCGACCGGGACAGCATCCTACGAGCAGTACTTC. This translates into CASSPSTGTASYEQYF.

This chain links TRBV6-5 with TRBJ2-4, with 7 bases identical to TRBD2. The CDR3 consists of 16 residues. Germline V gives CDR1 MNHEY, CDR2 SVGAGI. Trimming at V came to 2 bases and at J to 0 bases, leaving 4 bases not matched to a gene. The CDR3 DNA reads TGTGCCAGCAGTTACGGTCTAGCGGTAGCCAAAAACATTCAGTACTTC. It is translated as CASSYGLAVAKNIQYF.

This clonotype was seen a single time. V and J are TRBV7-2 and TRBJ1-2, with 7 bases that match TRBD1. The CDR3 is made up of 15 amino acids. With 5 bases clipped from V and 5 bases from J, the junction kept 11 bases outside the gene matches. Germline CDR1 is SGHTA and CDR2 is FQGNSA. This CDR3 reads CASSPRTGGGYGYTF. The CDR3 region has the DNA TGTGCCAGCAGCCCTCGGACAGGAGGGGGGTATGGCTACACCTTC.